This T cell receptor beta chain comes out of a study of PD-1 blockade in classical Hodgkin lymphoma. Study information: Patients were dosed intravenously with nivolumab at 3 mg/kg every 2 weeks.

Study findings and constraints: Any patient who commenced nivolumab under 1 year after ASCT was excluded.

Relapses following autologous stem cell transplantation were seen in all patients, with brentuximab vedotin exposure varying. Trimming cost V 2 bases and J 6 bases; bases outside gene matches: 4. Germline loops: CDR1 MNHEY, CDR2 SVGAGI. The CDR3 spans 15 residues. Clones were read by immunoSEQ multiplex PCR, and TCRdb kept only the in-frame ones, dropping some. This sample carries more than 40,000 clones, around 72% of them seen once, and the ten largest clones take 2.5% to 3%. As to this clone: Its antigen is as yet unknown.

The sequences come from peripheral blood mononuclear cells (PBMCs), collected before the second cycle of nivolumab. The clonotype comes from a human donor with classical Hodgkin lymphoma. The rearrangement uses TRBV6-5 and TRBJ1-5, with 10 bases fitting TRBD1. The CDR3: CASSYGGQGGQPQHF. CDR3 nucleotide sequence: TGTGCCAGCAGTTACGGAGGACAGGGGGGTCAGCCCCAGCATTTT.